This entry lists 11 T cell receptor beta chains sequenced from one sample in a study of T cells in Graves' hyperthyroidism and ophthalmopathy. RNA transcripts were the template for amplifying TCR beta CDR3 regions. First-round RT-PCR of the TCR CDR3 relied on the HTBI primer set. One entry per CDR3 protein results from TCRdb running MiXCR on the multiplex PCR reads. The sample lists about 360,000 distinct CDR3 sequences; about 13% were seen once. Input material: blood. These receptors originate from a woman in her late teens or twenties with Graves' hyperthyroidism.

At least ten counts were recorded for this clonotype. The genes are TRBV20-1 and TRBJ2-3; 8 bases agree with TRBD2. The trim removed 2 bases at V and 3 bases at J, leaving 10 bases unmatched. CDR1 DFQATT and CDR2 SNEGSKA come from the germline V gene (reference sequence). This CDR3 spans 16 amino acids. This chain's CDR3 is CSARLQRGKRTDTQYF. The CDR3 DNA reads TGCAGTGCTAGACTCCAGCGGGGGAAAAGGACAGATACGCAGTATTTT.

The table lists this clonotype with many counts. The CDR3 bases are TGTGCCAGCAGCCCTTCGGTGAACTATGGCTACACCTTC. It specifies CASSPSVNYGYTF. V usage is TRBV7-9 and J usage is TRBJ1-2; unclear D gene. This CDR3 spans 13 amino acids. V lost 5 bases to trimming and J lost 2 bases, with 9 bases between them. The germline V gene has CDR1 SEHNR and CDR2 FQNEAQ (reference sequence).

This clonotype was counted between two and nine times. Written as DNA, the CDR3 is TGTGCCAGCAGCCCGCCTCTAGCGGGAGGATCCTACGAGCAGTACTTC. Encoded protein: CASSPPLAGGSYEQYF. This chain links TRBV5-5 with TRBJ2-7, with 11 bases fitting TRBD2. With 4 bases clipped from V and 1 base from J, the junction kept 7 bases outside the gene matches. There are 16 residues in the CDR3. CDR1 and CDR2 from the germline V gene are SGHKS and YYEKEE (reference sequence).

This clonotype was seen ten or more times. The rearrangement links TRBV2 to TRBJ2-4, with D possibly TRBD1 on 6 matching bases. Germline V gives CDR1 SNHLY, CDR2 FYNNEI. This CDR3 region has 19 residues. The V end was cut by 6 bases, the J end by 0 bases, with 24 bases between. The CDR3 spells CASREQTTGLSLAKNIQYF. The CDR3 DNA is TGTGCCAGCAGGGAACAAACGACAGGTCTGTCCTTAGCCAAAAACATTCAGTACTTC.

Concerning this clonotype itself: A much larger clone differs from this one at a single base, so this may be a read error. The gene calls are TRBV30 and TRBJ2-3; a possible D gene is TRBD2 (5 bases). Looked up from germline, CDR1 is GTSNPN and CDR2 is SVGIG (reference sequence). This CDR3 is 12 amino acids long. In DNA form, the CDR3 reads TGTGCCTGCGGACTTAGCATAGATACGCAGTATTTT. It specifies CACGLSIDTQYF.

The chain joins TRBV19 to TRBJ2-7, with TRBD1 matching 8 bases. V dropped 3 bases and J dropped 3; count of bases not matched to a gene: 4. This CDR3 region has 14 residues. The V gene's germline CDR1 is LNHDA and CDR2 SQIVND (reference sequence). Here the CDR3 DNA reads TGTGCCAGTAGTATGCGGACAGGGCTCTACGAGCAGTACTTC. It specifies CASSMRTGLYEQYF.

This clonotype was recorded at least ten times. The chain has TRBV7-2 and TRBJ1-5; D is unclear. V was clipped by 1 base and J by 7 bases, with 5 bases between them. The CDR3 spans 12 residues. Germline values: CDR1 SGHTA, CDR2 FQGNSA. The CDR3 reads CASSLGWQPQHF. CDR3 DNA: TGTGCCAGCAGCTTAGGATGGCAGCCCCAGCATTTT.

The table lists this clonotype with many counts. The chain recombines TRBV20-1 with TRBJ2-7, with 9 bases lining up with TRBD2. Germline CDR1 DFQATT, CDR2 SNEGSKA (reference sequence). The V gene end was trimmed by 0 bases and the J gene end by 3 bases; junction bases not matched to a gene: 12. The CDR3 runs to 17 residues. This CDR3 is CSARDFGVSGSFYEQYF. The CDR3, as DNA: TGCAGTGCTAGAGATTTCGGGGTTAGCGGGAGTTTCTACGAGCAGTACTTC.

This clonotype was detected ten times or more. V and J are TRBV4-2 and TRBJ1-2, with D tentatively TRBD1 (5 bases). Germline loops: CDR1 LGHNA, CDR2 YNFKEQ. The CDR3 length is 15 residues. With 0 bases removed from V and 4 bases from J, the gap between germline ends came to 12 bases. The CDR3 protein is CASSQEDQGSYGYTF. Written as DNA, the CDR3 is TGTGCCAGCAGCCAAGAGGATCAGGGAAGCTATGGCTACACCTTC.

This clonotype was found many times. The V call is TRBV11-1, the J call TRBJ2-5, with 12 bases aligning to TRBD2. The trim removed 5 bases at V and 5 bases at J, leaving 6 bases unmatched. Germline V gene lookup returns CDR1 SGHAT and CDR2 FQDESV (reference sequence). This CDR3 is built from 15 residues. The CDR3 nucleotides read TGTGCCAGCAGCCGGACTAGCGGGAACATGGAGACCCAGTACTTC. Translated, it gives CASSRTSGNMETQYF.

Worth noting for this clonotype: Germline and junction disagree at one end, which may indicate a read error. The rearrangement joins TRBV2 to TRBJ2-7; D ambiguous. The CDR3 totals 15 residues. The V gene's germline CDR1 is SNHLY and CDR2 FYNNEI. Here the CDR3 DNA reads TGTGCCAGCAGTGAGATTGAGGCGGTCTCCTACGAGCGGTACTTC. Translated: CASSEIEAVSYERYF.